These 12 T cell receptor beta chains originate from one sample sequenced in a study of CD8 T cells in Susac syndrome. RNA totalling 0.5 to 1 ug underwent reverse transcription with random hexamers. TCRdb analysed the immunoSEQ multiplex PCR reads with MiXCR anew, one entry per CDR3 protein. Of 200,000 or so distinct CDR3 sequences listed, more than 90% were seen once; the top ten hold about 0.09%. The sample was CD4+ T cells from PBMCs. The receptors here all came from a human donor with multiple sclerosis.

There are a few counts of this clonotype. This sequence joins TRBV12-3 or TRBV12-4 and TRBJ1-1; tentatively, D is TRBD1 (5 bases). The CDR3 is made up of 14 amino acids. V lost 5 bases to trimming and J lost 1 base, with 11 bases between them. CDR3: CASSLDRSNTEAFF. The DNA for the CDR3 is TGTGCCAGCAGTCTTGACAGATCGAACACTGAAGCTTTCTTT.

The chain couples TRBV20-1 to TRBJ2-2, with 11 bases matching TRBD2. The CDR3 contains 14 residues. V lost 6 bases and J lost 5; bases outside the gene matches: 5. In germline, CDR1 is DFQATT, CDR2 SNEGSKA (reference sequence). The CDR3 protein is CSAFSGRATGELFF. In DNA, the CDR3 is TGCAGTGCCTTTAGCGGGAGGGCAACCGGGGAGCTGTTTTTT.

J is TRBJ1-1 and V is TRBV18; no definite D call. The CDR3 has 13 amino acids. Trimming removed 3 bases at V and 7 bases at J, with 12 bases between. Germline V gene data show CDR1 as KGHSH and CDR2 as LQKENI. The CDR3 sequence: CASSPSIQIEAFF. The CDR3 DNA reads as TGTGCCAGCTCACCCTCAATTCAGATTGAAGCTTTCTTT.

The chain recombines TRBV3-1 with TRBJ2-3; 8 bases line up with TRBD2. Trimming took 1 base from V and 2 from J; bases not matched to a gene: 8. CDR1 is LGHDT and CDR2 is YNNKEL in the germline V gene (reference sequence). The CDR3 runs 17 residues. The CDR3 reads CASSQGEGGRPTDTQYF. CDR3 DNA sequence: TGTGCCAGCAGCCAAGGAGAAGGCGGGAGGCCCACAGATACGCAGTATTTT.

The chain joins TRBV3-1 to TRBJ2-4; weak D call: TRBD1 (6 bases). The CDR3 has 15 residues. Looked up from germline, CDR1 is LGHDT and CDR2 is YNNKEL (reference sequence). V lost 2 bases and J 5 bases, leaving 13 bases between the germline ends. The chain's CDR3 is CASSQRAPGENIQYF. The CDR3 DNA is TGTGCCAGCAGCCAACGAGCACCAGGGGAAAACATTCAGTACTTC.

The chain uses TRBV18 and TRBJ2-1; 11 positions match TRBD2. Trimming removed 3 bases from V and 7 bases from J; junction bases left unmatched: 14. This CDR3 spans 18 amino acids. Germline lookup yields CDR1 KGHSH and CDR2 LQKENI. The CDR3 bases are TGTGCCAGCTCACCCTCCCTAGCGGGGGGCCGCGTCGATAATGAGCAGTTCTTC. The encoded protein is CASSPSLAGGRVDNEQFF. Supplemented by reference TRBV18 and TRBJ2-1, the full variable domain reads NAGVMQNPRHLVRRRGQEARLRCSPMKGHSHVYWYRQLPEEGLKFMVYLQKENIIDESGMPKERFSAEFPKEGPSILRIQQVVRGDSAAYFCASSPSLAGGRVDNEQFFGPGTRLTVL.

This chain connects TRBV24-1 to TRBJ2-5; 8 bases agree with TRBD2. The CDR3 sequence is 18 residues long. V was clipped by 3 bases and J by 0 bases; unmatched bases: 11. Germline V gene lookup returns CDR1 KGHDR and CDR2 SFDVKD. The CDR3 DNA follows: TGTGCCACCAGTGATCGACCCCAAGCGGGAGCCTACCAAGAGACCCAGTACTTC. This gives the protein CATSDRPQAGAYQETQYF.

V is TRBV20-1 and J is TRBJ2-1, with 7 bases matching TRBD2. V was pared by 3 bases and J by 7 bases, with 6 bases of the junction left unmatched. The CDR3 loop spans 13 amino acids. Germline V CDR1 and CDR2: DFQATT, SNEGSKA (reference sequence). CDR3 nucleotide sequence: TGCAGTGCTAGGGGAACTAGCGATAATGAGCAGTTCTTC. This translates into CSARGTSDNEQFF.

This clonotype was seen only once. This chain links TRBV20-1 with TRBJ1-4; D call uncertain. Germline CDR1 reads DFQATT; CDR2 reads SNEGSKA (reference sequence). This CDR3 is built from 17 residues. V was pared by 2 bases and J by 0 bases, with 16 bases between. CDR3 loop: CSARLGRAPATNEKLFF. In nucleotides, the CDR3 is TGCAGTGCTAGACTCGGGAGGGCTCCTGCAACTAATGAAAAACTGTTTTTT.

This clonotype was seen only once. This sequence joins TRBV5-1 and TRBJ1-5; D possibly corresponds to TRBD1 (6 bases). Trimming cost V 2 bases and J 8 bases, with 11 bases left between them. CDR3 length: 13 residues. Looked up from germline, CDR1 is SGHRS and CDR2 is YFSETQ. Here the CDR3 DNA reads TGCGCCAGCAGCTTCACGGGGGCGGAGCCCCAGCATTTT. Translating gives CASSFTGAEPQHF.

The CDR3 region is CASSIASGDNEQFF. CDR3 nucleotides: TGTGCCAGTAGTATAGCTAGCGGGGATAATGAGCAGTTCTTC. V usage is TRBV19 and J usage is TRBJ2-1, with 9 bases matching TRBD2. Trimming cost V 1 base and J 7 bases; bases outside gene matches: 2. The length of the CDR3 is 14 residues. Germline CDR1 LNHDA, CDR2 SQIVND (reference sequence).

The CDR3 DNA follows: TGTGCCAGCAGCCAACAACAGGGGATGCAGTTCTTC. Translating gives CASSQQQGMQFF. The V call is TRBV3-1, the J call TRBJ2-1, with TRBD1 matching 7 bases. The CDR3 sequence is 12 residues long. Germline V lookup: CDR1 LGHDT, CDR2 YNNKEL (reference sequence). V lost 2 bases, J lost 12 bases, and 4 bases stayed unmatched.